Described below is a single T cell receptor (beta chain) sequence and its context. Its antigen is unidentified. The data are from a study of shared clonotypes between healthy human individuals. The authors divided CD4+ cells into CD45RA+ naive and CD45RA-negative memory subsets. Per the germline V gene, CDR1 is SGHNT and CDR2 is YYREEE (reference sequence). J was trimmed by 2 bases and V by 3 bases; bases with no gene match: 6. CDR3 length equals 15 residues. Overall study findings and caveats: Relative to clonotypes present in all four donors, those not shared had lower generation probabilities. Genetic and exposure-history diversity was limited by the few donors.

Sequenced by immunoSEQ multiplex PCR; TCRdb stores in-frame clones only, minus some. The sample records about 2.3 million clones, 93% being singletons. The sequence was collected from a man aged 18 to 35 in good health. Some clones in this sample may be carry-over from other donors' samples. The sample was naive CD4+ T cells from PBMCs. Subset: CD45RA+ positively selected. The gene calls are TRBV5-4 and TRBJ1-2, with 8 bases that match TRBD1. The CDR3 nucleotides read TGTGCCAGCAGCTCCGCGACAGGGGCAAACTATGGCTACACCTTC. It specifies CASSSATGANYGYTF. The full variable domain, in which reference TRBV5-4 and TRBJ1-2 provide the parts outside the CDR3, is ETGVTQSPTHLIKTRGQQVTLRCSSQSGHNTVSWYQQALGQGPQFIFQYYREEENGRGNFPPRFSGLQFPNYSSELNVNALELDDSALYLCASSSATGANYGYTFGSGTRLTVV.